This TCR beta chain was captured in a study of cytomegalovirus exposure and HLA in healthy donors. Regarding the study as a whole: HLA restriction was apparent for most CMV-associated TCR beta chains in a later analysis.

As concerns this clone: Its antigen is unknown.

The CDR3 has 15 amino acids. Per the germline V gene, CDR1 is LNHDA and CDR2 is SQIVND (reference sequence). Trimming cost V 3 bases and J 8 bases; bases outside gene matches: 7. 60 Vbeta and 13 Jbeta primers were used in PCR. Profiling relied on immunoSEQ multiplex PCR, and the TCRdb table lists in-frame clones only, not all of them. Seen here are about 130,000 clones, 70% to 90% observed once, and the top ten hold roughly 20%. The genes are TRBV19 and TRBJ2-1, with 10 bases aligning to TRBD1. The receptor's source is a man in his late teens or twenties in good health and CMV-seropositive. The sequencing input was PBMCs. The CDR3 spells CASSMPGQGIYEQFF. CDR3 bases: TGTGCCAGTAGTATGCCGGGACAGGGGATCTATGAGCAGTTCTTC. Full variable domain (outside the CDR3, taken from reference TRBV19 and TRBJ2-1): DGGITQSPKYLFRKEGQNVTLSCEQNLNHDAMYWYRQDPGQGLRLIYYSQIVNDFQKGDIAEGYSVSREKKESFPLTVTSAQKNPTAFYLCASSMPGQGIYEQFFGPGTRLTVL.